This paragraph covers one T cell receptor (beta chain) sequence. For TCR beta, libraries came from iRepertoire HTBI primers and Arm-PCR of CDR3 regions. Using its own MiXCR run on the multiplex PCR reads, TCRdb lists one record per CDR3 protein. Among a few hundred thousand distinct CDR3 sequences listed, about 11% were seen once. The ends were cut back, 3 bases at V and 8 bases at J, with 37 bases in the middle. Germline loops: CDR1 SGHDN, CDR2 FVKESK. CDR3 length: 21 residues. This sample was taken from a study of regulatory T cells in long-lasting Graves disease. The time point is: newly diagnosed GD, antithyroid drugs for less than 3 months. With RNA extracted from PBMCs as input, the TCR library was made. These same data were also listed under a study on T cells in Graves' hyperthyroidism and ophthalmopathy.

The source material was peripheral blood mononuclear cells (PBMCs), sampled at new diagnosis, from a patient treated with antithyroid drugs. The clonotype comes from a woman aged 18-29 years with Graves disease. This chain uses TRBV14 with TRBJ1-1; D is possibly TRBD1 (5 bases). The CDR3 DNA is TGTGCCAGCAGCCAGGGCTCGGGGCAGCGGATTGAACAGGAGTCGGATAGAGAAGCTTTCTTT. It specifies CASSQGSGQRIEQESDREAFF.